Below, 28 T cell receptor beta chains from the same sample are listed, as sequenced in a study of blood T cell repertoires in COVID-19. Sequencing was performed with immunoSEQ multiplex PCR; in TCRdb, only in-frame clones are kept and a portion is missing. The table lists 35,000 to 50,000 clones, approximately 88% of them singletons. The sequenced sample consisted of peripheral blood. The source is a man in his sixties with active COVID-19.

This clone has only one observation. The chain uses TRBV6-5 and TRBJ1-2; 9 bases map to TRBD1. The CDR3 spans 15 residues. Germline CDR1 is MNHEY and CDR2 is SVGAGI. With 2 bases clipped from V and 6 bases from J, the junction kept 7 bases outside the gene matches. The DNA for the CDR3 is TGTGCCAGCAGTTACAACGGACAGGGGAGGAATGGCTACACCTTC. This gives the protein CASSYNGQGRNGYTF.

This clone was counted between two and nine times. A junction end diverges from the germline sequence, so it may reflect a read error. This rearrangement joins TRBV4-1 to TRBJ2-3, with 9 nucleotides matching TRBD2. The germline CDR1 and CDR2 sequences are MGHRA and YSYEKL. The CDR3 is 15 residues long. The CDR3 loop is CASSQVGTSIDTQYF. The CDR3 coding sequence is TGCGCCAGCAGCCAAGTAGGGACTAGCATAGATACGCAGTATTTT.

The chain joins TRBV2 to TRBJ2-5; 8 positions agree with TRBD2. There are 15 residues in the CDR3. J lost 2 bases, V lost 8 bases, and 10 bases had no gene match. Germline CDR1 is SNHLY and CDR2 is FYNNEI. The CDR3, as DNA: TGTGCCAGCTCTAATAGCGGGATCGGACAAGAGACCCAGTACTTC. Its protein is CASSNSGIGQETQYF.

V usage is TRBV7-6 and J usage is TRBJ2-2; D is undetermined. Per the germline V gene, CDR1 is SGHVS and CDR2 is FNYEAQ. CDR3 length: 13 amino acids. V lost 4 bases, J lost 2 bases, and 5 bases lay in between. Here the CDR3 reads CASSYSNTGELFF. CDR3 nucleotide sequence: TGTGCCAGCAGCTACTCCAACACCGGGGAGCTGTTTTTT.

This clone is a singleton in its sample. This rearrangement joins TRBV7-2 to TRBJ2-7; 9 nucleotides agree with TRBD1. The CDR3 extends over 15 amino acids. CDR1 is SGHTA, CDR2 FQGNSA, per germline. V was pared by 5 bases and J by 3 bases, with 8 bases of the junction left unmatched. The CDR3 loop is CASSTRQGEFYEQYF. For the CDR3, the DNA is TGTGCCAGCAGCACCCGACAGGGGGAATTCTACGAGCAGTACTTC.

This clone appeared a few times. This CDR3 is CASSTNLRNGYTF. CDR3 DNA sequence: TGTGCCAGCAGCACCAACCTCAGAAATGGCTACACCTTC. The genes are TRBV7-3 and TRBJ1-2; D unresolved. This CDR3 is built from 13 residues. CDR1 is SGHTA and CDR2 is FQGTGA in the germline V gene. The V gene lost 5 bases and the J gene lost 6 bases, with 13 bases spanning the gap. Full variable domain (missing parts from reference TRBV7-3 and TRBJ1-2): GAGVSQTPSNKVTEKGKYVELRCDPISGHTALYWYRQSLGQGPEFLIYFQGTGAADDSGLPNDRFFAVRPEGSVSTLKIQRTERGDSAVYLCASSTNLRNGYTFGSGTRLTVV.

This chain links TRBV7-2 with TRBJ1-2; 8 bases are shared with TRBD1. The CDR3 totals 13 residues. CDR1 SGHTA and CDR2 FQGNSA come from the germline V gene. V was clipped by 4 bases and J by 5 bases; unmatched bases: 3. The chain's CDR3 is CASSSRQGYGYTF. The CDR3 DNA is TGTGCCAGCAGCTCACGACAGGGGTATGGCTACACCTTC.

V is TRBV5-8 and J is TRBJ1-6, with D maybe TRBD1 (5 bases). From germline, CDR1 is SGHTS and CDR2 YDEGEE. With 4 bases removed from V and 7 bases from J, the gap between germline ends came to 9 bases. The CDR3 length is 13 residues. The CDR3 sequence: CASSLRQNSPLHF. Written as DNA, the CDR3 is TGTGCCAGCAGCCTTAGACAGAATTCACCCCTCCACTTT.

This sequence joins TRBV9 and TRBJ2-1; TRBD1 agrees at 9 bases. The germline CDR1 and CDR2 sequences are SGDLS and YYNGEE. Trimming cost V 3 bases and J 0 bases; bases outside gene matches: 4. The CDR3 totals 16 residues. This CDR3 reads CASSERGQGSYNEQFF. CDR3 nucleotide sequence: TGTGCCAGCAGCGAAAGGGGACAGGGCTCCTACAATGAGCAGTTCTTC. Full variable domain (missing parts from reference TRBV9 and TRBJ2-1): DSGVTQTPKHLITATGQRVTLRCSPRSGDLSVYWYQQSLDQGLQFLIQYYNGEERAKGNILERFSAQQFPDLHSELNLSSLELGDSALYFCASSERGQGSYNEQFFGPGTRLTVL.

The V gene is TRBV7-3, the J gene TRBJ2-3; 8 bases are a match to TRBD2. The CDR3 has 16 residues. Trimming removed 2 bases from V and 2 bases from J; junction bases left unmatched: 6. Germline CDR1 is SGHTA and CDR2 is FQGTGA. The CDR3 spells CASSLVGREDTDTQYF. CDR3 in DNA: TGTGCCAGCAGCTTAGTAGGGCGGGAGGACACAGATACGCAGTATTTT. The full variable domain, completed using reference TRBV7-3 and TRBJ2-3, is GAGVSQTPSNKVTEKGKYVELRCDPISGHTALYWYRQSLGQGPEFLIYFQGTGAADDSGLPNDRFFAVRPEGSVSTLKIQRTERGDSAVYLCASSLVGREDTDTQYFGPGTRLTVL.

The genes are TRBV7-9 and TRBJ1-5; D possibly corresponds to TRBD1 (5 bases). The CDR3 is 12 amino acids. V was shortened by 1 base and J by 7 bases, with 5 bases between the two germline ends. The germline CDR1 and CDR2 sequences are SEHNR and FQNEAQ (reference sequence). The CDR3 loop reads CASSLGGQPQHF. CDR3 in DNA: TGTGCCAGCAGCTTAGGGGGCCAGCCCCAGCATTTT.

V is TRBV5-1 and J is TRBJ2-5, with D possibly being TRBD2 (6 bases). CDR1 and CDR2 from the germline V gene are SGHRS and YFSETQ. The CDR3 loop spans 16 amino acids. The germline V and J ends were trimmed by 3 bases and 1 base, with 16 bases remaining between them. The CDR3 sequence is CASSSRGSTIQETQYF. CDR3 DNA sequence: TGCGCCAGCAGCTCCCGGGGGAGTACCATCCAAGAGACCCAGTACTTC.

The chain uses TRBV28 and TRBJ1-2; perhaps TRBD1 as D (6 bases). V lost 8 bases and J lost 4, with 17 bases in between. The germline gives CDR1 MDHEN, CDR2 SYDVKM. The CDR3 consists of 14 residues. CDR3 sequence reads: CASSPHDRPYGYTF. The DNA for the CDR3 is TGTGCCAGCTCCCCCCACGACAGGCCCTATGGCTACACCTTC.

CDR3 region: CASSPLGGEQFF. CDR3 in DNA: TGTGCCAGCTCACCATTGGGGGGTGAGCAGTTCTTC. This chain uses TRBV18 with TRBJ2-1; TRBD2 might be the D (6 bases). Germline CDR1 KGHSH, CDR2 LQKENI. The CDR3 has 12 residues. Deletions cut 2 bases from V and 9 bases from J, with 8 bases between.

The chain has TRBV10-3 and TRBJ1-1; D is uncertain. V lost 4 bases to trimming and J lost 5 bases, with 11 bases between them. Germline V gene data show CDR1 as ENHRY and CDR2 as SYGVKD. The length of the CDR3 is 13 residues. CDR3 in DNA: TGTGCCATCAGTGGAGGTTTAACAACTGAAGCTTTCTTT. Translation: CAISGGLTTEAFF.

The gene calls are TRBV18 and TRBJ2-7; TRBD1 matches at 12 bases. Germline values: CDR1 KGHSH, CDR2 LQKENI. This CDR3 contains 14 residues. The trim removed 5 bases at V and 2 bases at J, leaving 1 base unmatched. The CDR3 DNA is TGTGCCAGCTCAAGGGACAGGGGGCCCTACGAGCAGTACTTC. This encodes CASSRDRGPYEQYF.

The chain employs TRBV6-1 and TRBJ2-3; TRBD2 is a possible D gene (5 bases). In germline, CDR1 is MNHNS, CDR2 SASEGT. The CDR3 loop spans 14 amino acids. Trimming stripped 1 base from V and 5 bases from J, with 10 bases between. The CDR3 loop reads CASSEVLVGDTQYF. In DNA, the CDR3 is TGTGCCAGCAGTGAAGTACTAGTGGGAGATACGCAGTATTTT.

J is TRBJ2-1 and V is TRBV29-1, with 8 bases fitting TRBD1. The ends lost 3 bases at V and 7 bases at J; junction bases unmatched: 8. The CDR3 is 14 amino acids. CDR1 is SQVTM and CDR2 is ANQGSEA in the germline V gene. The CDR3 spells CSVDPGQVSNEQFF. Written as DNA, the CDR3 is TGCAGCGTTGATCCGGGACAGGTGTCGAATGAGCAGTTCTTC.

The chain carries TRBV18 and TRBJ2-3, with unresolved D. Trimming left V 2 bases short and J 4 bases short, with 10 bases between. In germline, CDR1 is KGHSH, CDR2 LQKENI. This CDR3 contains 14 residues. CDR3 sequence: CASSPDIGSDTQYF. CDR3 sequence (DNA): TGTGCCAGCTCACCAGACATCGGCTCAGATACGCAGTATTTT.

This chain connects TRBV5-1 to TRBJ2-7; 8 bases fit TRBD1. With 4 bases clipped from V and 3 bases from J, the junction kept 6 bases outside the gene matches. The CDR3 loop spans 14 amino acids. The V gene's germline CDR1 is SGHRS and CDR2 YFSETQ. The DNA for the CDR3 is TGCGCCAGCAGCCCGGGGACAGGCCTCTACGAGCAGTACTTC. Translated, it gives CASSPGTGLYEQYF.

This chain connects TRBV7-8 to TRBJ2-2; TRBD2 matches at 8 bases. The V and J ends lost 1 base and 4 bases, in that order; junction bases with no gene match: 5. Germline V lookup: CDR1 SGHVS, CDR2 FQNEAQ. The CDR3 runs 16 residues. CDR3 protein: CASSLEAGVPTGELFF. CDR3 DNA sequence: TGTGCCAGCAGCTTAGAAGCGGGGGTCCCCACCGGGGAGCTGTTTTTT. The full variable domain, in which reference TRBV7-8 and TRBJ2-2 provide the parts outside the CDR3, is GAGVSQSPRYKVAKRGQDVALRCDPISGHVSLFWYQQALGQGPEFLTYFQNEAQLDKSGLPSDRFFAERPEGSVSTLKIQRTQQEDSAVYLCASSLEAGVPTGELFFGEGSRLTVL.

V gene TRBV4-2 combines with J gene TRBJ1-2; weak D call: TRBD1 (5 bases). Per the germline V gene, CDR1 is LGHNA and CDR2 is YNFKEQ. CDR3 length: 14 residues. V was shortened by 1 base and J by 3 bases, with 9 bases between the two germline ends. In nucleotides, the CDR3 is TGTGCCAGCAGCCAAGTCGGCAGGGACTATGGCTACACCTTC. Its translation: CASSQVGRDYGYTF.

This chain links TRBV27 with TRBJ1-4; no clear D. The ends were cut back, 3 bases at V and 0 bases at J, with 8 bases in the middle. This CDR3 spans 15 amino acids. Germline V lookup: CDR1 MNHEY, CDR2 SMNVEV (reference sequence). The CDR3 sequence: CASSFGGATNEKLFF. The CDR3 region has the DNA TGTGCCAGCAGTTTCGGCGGGGCAACTAATGAAAAACTGTTTTTT.

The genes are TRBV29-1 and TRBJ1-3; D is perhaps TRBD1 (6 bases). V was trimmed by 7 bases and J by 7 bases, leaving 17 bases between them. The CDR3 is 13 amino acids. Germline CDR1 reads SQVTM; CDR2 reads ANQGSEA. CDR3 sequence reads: CSAEGGDGNTIYF. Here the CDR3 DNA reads TGCAGCGCCGAAGGGGGGGACGGGAACACCATATATTTT.

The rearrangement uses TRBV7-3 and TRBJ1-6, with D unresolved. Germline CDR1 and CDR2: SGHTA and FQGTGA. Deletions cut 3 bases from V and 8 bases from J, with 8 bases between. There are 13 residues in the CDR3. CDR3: CASSFTADSPLHF. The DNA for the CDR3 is TGTGCCAGCAGCTTTACCGCGGATTCACCCCTCCACTTT.

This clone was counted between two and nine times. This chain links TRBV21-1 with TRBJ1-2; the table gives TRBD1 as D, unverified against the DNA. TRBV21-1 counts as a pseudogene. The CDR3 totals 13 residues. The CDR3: CASSPRGGDGYTF. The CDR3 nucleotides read TGTGCCAGCAGCCCTCGTGGGGGCGATGGCTACACCTTC.

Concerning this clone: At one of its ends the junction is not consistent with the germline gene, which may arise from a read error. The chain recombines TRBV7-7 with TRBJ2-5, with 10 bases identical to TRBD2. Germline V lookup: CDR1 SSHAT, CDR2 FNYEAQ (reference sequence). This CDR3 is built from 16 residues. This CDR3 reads CASSLDSGGALLVQYF. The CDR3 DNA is TGTGCTAGCAGCTTGGACAGCGGGGGGGCCCTTTTGGTTCAGTACTTC.

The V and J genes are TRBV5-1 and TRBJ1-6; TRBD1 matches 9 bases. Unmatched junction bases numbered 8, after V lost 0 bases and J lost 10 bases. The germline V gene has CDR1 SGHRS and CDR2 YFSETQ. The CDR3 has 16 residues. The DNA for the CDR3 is TGCGCCAGCAGCTTGGATAGGACAGGGGTTAAATCACCCCTCCACTTT. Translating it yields CASSLDRTGVKSPLHF.